Each of the 6 T cell receptor beta chains below was sequenced from the same sample in a study of blood T cells in healthy people across ages. A J-beta primer mix and a sample-barcoded 5' primer were used in a second PCR of roughly 6 to 12 cycles. TCRdb called the 5' RACE reads again in MiXCR, with one record for every CDR3 protein. Here the sample spans about 290,000 distinct CDR3 sequences, around 27% being singletons. The sequencing sample was made of blood. Every receptor here comes from a woman in her sixties or seventies in good health.

The sample holds a few counts of this clonotype. This chain connects TRBV12-3 or TRBV12-4 to TRBJ2-7, with D perhaps matching TRBD1 (6 bases). This CDR3 region has 13 residues. Trimming took off 8 bases at V and 4 bases at J, with 15 bases between the two ends. CDR3 in amino acids: CASRYTGNYEQYF. The CDR3 DNA is TGTGCCAGCCGCTACACAGGGAATTACGAGCAGTACTTC.

This chain connects TRBV18 to TRBJ2-5; 8 positions match TRBD1. V lost 3 bases to trimming and J lost 3 bases; unmatched junction nucleotides: 6. CDR1 is KGHSH and CDR2 is LQKENI in the germline V gene. This CDR3 is built from 15 residues. CDR3 amino acids: CASSPNQGAEETQYF. DNA for the CDR3: TGTGCCAGCTCACCGAACCAGGGGGCCGAAGAGACCCAGTACTTC.

The J gene is TRBJ2-1, the V gene TRBV28; no definite D call. The closer fit of TRBJ2-5 to the DNA end suggests the J call may be wrong. Per germline, CDR1 MDHEN and CDR2 SYDVKM. CDR3 length: 13 amino acids. The chain's CDR3 is CASRYGGQETQYF. The CDR3 DNA reads as TGTGCCAGCAGGTACGGCGGTCAAGAGACCCAGTACTTC.

CDR3 region: CSASDDTQYF. CDR3 in DNA: TGCAGTGCTAGTGACGATACGCAGTATTTT. The V gene is TRBV20-1, the J gene TRBJ2-3; D call uncertain. The CDR3 length is 10 residues. Trimming took 3 bases from V and 6 from J, leaving 4 bases between them. CDR1 DFQATT and CDR2 SNEGSKA come from the germline V gene (reference sequence).

The chain has TRBV29-1 and TRBJ1-1; the D gene is possibly TRBD1 (6 bases). The CDR3 sequence is 14 residues long. V lost 4 bases, J lost 1 base, and 13 bases lay in between. The germline CDR1 and CDR2 sequences are SQVTM and ANQGSEA. CDR3 bases: TGCAGCGTTGGTGGGGGCGGCCCGAACACTGAAGCTTTCTTT. This gives the protein CSVGGGGPNTEAFF.

This clonotype was counted between two and nine times. Its ends do not fully match the called genes, so a read error is possible. The J gene is TRBJ1-1, the V gene TRBV20-1; a possible D gene is TRBD1 (6 bases). The CDR3 spans 12 residues. Per the germline V gene, CDR1 is DFQATT and CDR2 is SNEGSKA (reference sequence). The CDR3 DNA reads TGTGGCCGGGGGCGGATGAGCACTGAAGCTTTCTTT. It encodes CGRGRMSTEAFF.